The text below deals with one T cell receptor (beta chain). This entry is derived from a study of blood T cell repertoires in COVID-19. Background on the study: The samples span acute and convalescent COVID-19 from the United States, Italy and Spain. The analysed material was cDNA or gDNA that came from T cells, B-cell-depleted T cells, or PBMCs.

Between the trimmed V and J ends, which lost 3 bases and 8 bases, there was a span of 8 bases. The V gene's germline CDR1 is SGHNT and CDR2 YYREEE (reference sequence). The CDR3 extends over 11 amino acids. Original processing methods: Counts of nucleated cells, estimated from reference gene primer amplification, were obtained. Measured with immunoSEQ multiplex PCR; TCRdb has only the in-frame clones, and not every one. V and J calls and clone size come straight from that table; D and trimming were deduced from the DNA. The table lists 80,000 or so clones, over 70% of them singletons. J is TRBJ1-2 and V is TRBV5-4; D gene uncertain. The clonotype comes from a man at least 80 years old with acute or convalescent COVID-19. Sequencing was done on a sample of peripheral blood. The CDR3 DNA reads TGTGCCAGCAGCTGGGGAGAAGGCTACACCTTC. Translated, it gives CASSWGEGYTF. Drawing the rest from reference TRBV5-4 and TRBJ1-2, the complete variable domain is ETGVTQSPTHLIKTRGQQVTLRCSSQSGHNTVSWYQQALGQGPQFIFQYYREEENGRGNFPPRFSGLQFPNYSSELNVNALELDDSALYLCASSWGEGYTFGSGTRLTVV.